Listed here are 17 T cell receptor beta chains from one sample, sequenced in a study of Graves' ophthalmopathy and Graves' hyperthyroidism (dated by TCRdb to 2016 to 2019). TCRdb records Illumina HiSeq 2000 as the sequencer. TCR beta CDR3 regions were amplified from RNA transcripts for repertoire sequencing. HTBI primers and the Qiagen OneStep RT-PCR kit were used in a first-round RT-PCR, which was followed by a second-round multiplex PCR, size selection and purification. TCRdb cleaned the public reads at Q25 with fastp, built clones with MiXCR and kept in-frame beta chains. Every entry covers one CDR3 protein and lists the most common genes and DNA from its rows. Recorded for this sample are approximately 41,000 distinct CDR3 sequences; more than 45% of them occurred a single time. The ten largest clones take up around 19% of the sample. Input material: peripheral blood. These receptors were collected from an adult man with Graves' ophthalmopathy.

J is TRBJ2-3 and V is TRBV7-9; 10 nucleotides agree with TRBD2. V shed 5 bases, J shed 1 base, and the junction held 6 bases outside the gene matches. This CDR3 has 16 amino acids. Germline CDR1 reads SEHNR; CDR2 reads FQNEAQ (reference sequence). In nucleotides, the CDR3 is TGTGCCAGCAGCCTAACCGGGACTAGCGGCACAGATACGCAGTATTTT. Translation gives CASSLTGTSGTDTQYF.

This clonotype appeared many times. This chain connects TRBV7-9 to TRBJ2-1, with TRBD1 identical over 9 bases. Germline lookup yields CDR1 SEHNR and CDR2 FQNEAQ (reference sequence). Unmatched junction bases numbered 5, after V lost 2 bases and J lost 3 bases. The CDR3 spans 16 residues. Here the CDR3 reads CASSLTRGQGYNEQFF. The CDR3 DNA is TGTGCCAGCAGCTTAACGCGGGGACAGGGCTACAATGAGCAGTTCTTC.

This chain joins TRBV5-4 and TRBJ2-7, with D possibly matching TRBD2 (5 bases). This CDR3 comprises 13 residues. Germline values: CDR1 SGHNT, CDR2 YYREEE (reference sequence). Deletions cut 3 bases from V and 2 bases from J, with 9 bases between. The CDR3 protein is CASSSAGAYEQYF. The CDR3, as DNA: TGTGCCAGCAGCTCCGCCGGGGCCTACGAGCAGTACTTC.

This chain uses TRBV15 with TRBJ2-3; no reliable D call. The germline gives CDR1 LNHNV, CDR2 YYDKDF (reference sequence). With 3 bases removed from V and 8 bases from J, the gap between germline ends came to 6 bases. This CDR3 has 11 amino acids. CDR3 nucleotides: TGTGCCACCAGCAGCGGCGGTACGCAGTATTTT. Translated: CATSSGGTQYF.

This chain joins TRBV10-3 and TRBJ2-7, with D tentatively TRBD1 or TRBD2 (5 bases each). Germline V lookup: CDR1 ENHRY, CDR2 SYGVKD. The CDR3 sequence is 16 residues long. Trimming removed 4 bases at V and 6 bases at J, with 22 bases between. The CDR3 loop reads CAISGASGAHRGEQYV. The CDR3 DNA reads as TGTGCCATCAGTGGGGCTTCCGGGGCGCACCGCGGCGAGCAGTACGTC.

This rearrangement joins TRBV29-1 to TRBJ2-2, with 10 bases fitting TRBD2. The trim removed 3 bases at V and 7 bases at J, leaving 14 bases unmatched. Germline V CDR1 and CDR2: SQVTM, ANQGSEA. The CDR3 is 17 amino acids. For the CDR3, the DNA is TGCAGCGTTGATGGAAGGGGAGCGGGAGGGCGTGTCGGGGAGCTGTTTTTT. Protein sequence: CSVDGRGAGGRVGELFF.

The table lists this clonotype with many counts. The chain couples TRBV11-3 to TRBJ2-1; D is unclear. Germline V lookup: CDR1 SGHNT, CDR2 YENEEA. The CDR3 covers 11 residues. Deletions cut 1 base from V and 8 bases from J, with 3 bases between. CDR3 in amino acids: CASSLGHEQFF. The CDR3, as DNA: TGTGCCAGCAGCTTAGGGCATGAGCAGTTCTTC.

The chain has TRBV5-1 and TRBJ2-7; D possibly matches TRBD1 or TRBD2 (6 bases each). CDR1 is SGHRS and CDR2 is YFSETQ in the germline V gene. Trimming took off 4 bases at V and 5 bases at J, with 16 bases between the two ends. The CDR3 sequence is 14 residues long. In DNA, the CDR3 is TGCGCCAGCAGCCCAGGAGGGGGAGATGACGAGCAGTACTTC. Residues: CASSPGGGDDEQYF.

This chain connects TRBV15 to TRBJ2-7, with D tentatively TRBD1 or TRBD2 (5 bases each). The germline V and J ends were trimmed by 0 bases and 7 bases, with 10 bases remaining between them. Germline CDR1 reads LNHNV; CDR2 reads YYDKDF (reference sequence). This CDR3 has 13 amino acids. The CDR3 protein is CATSRDHEGEQYF. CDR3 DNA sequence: TGTGCCACCAGCAGAGATCATGAGGGGGAGCAGTACTTC.

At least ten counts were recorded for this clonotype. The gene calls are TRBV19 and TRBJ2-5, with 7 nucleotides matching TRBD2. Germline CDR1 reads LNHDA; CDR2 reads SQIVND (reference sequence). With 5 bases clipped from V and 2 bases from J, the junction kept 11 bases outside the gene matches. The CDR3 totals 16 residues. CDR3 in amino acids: CASSPRTRSGQETQYF. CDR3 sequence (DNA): TGTGCCAGTAGTCCCCGGACTAGATCGGGACAAGAGACCCAGTACTTC.

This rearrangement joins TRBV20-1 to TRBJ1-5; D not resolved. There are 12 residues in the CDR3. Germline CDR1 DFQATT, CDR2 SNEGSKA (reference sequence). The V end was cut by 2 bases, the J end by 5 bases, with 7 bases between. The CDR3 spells CSARRRDQPQHF. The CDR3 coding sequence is TGCAGTGCTAGACGCCGGGATCAGCCCCAGCATTTT.

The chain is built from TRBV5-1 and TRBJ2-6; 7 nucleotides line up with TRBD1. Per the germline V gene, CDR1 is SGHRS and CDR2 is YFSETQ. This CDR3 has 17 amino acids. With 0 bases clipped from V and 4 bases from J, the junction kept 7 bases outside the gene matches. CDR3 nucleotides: TGCGCCAGCAGCTTGGAAGGGGGCTACACCGGGGCCAACGTCCTGACTTTC. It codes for CASSLEGGYTGANVLTF. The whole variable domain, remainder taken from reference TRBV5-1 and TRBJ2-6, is KAGVTQTPRYLIKTRGQQVTLSCSPISGHRSVSWYQQTPGQGLQFLFEYFSETQRNKGNFPGRFSGRQFSNSRSEMNVSTLELGDSALYLCASSLEGGYTGANVLTFGAGSRLTVL.

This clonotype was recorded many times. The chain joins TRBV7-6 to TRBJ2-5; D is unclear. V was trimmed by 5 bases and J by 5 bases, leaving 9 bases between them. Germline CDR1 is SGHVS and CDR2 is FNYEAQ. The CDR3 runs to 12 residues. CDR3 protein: CASSPLRETQYF. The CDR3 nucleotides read TGTGCCAGCAGCCCCTTAAGGGAGACCCAGTACTTC.

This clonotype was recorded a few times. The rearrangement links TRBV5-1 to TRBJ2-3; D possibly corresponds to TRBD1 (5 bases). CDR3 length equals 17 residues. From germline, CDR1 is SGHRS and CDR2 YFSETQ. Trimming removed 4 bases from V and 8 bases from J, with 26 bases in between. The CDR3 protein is CASSPPLTVRSAGTQYF. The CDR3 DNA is TGCGCCAGCAGCCCGCCCTTGACAGTCAGAAGCGCAGGTACGCAGTATTTT. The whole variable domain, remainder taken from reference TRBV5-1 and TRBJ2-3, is KAGVTQTPRYLIKTRGQQVTLSCSPISGHRSVSWYQQTPGQGLQFLFEYFSETQRNKGNFPGRFSGRQFSNSRSEMNVSTLELGDSALYLCASSPPLTVRSAGTQYFGPGTRLTVL.

The CDR3 sequence is CAWRLQGAPNQPQHF. In DNA, the CDR3 is TGTGCCTGGAGGTTACAGGGGGCCCCCAATCAGCCCCAGCATTTT. V is TRBV25-1 and J is TRBJ1-5; 9 nucleotides align to TRBD1. CDR1 is MGHDK, CDR2 SYGVNS, per germline. This CDR3 has 15 amino acids. Trimming cost V 11 bases and J 3 bases; bases outside gene matches: 11.

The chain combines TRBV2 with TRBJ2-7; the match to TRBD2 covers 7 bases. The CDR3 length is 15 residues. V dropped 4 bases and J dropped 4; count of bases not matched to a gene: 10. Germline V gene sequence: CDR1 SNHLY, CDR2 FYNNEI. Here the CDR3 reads CASSVGASGSYEQYF. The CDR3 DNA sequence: TGTGCCAGCAGTGTAGGCGCTAGCGGATCGTACGAGCAGTACTTC.

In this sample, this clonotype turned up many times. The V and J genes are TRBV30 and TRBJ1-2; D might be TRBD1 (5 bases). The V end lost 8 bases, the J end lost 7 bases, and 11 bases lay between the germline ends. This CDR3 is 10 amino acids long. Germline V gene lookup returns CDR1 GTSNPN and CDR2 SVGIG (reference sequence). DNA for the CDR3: TGTGCCATTCAGGGTGGTGGCTACACCTTC. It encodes CAIQGGGYTF.